The present T cell receptor (beta chain) was sequenced within a study of T cells in Graves' hyperthyroidism and ophthalmopathy. Study-level background: Once the initial diagnosis was made, peripheral blood was obtained before any treatment. Findings and caveats of the study: A median 6.5 months before onset, the model predicted ophthalmopathy.

As for this clonotype: The antigen is not known.

Using RNA transcripts as the source, TCR beta CDR3 regions were amplified. HTBI primers were used for first-round RT-PCR of the TCR CDR3. TCRdb fed the multiplex PCR reads into MiXCR, producing one record per CDR3 protein. The sample has 300,000 to 400,000 distinct CDR3 sequences; around 14% are singletons. V lost 9 bases to trimming and J lost 6 bases; unmatched junction nucleotides: 11. Germline-derived CDR1 and CDR2 are LNHDA and SQIVND (reference sequence). The CDR3 sequence is 15 residues long. The source material was blood. This receptor was obtained from a woman younger than 35 with Graves' hyperthyroidism. This chain joins TRBV19 and TRBJ1-5; 10 bases map to TRBD1. The CDR3 sequence: CASSEDRGLFQPQHF. The CDR3 DNA follows: TGTGCCAGCAGTGAAGACAGGGGGCTATTTCAGCCCCAGCATTTT.